These T cell receptor beta chains were read from a single sample in a study of cytomegalovirus exposure and HLA in healthy donors. Sequencing was performed with immunoSEQ multiplex PCR; in TCRdb, only in-frame clones are kept and a portion is missing. The repertoire has over 150,000 clones, around 82% of them found once; the top ten carry roughly a tenth. What was sequenced was PBMCs. These TCRs come from a man between 45 and 60 years old in good health and CMV-seropositive. Each CDR3 is given with its conserved first and last residue. D genes are given only for firm matches. Only part of the rows carry a size: once, few, many, or a class if the clone is expanded.

abundance: .; j_gene: TRBJ2-7; v_gene: TRBV10-3; d_gene: TRBD2; CDR3nt: TGTGCCATCAGAAGCGGGGGTTACGAGCAGTACTTC; CDR3aa: CAIRSGGYEQYF
abundance: few; j_gene: TRBJ1-1; v_gene: TRBV28; d_gene: .; CDR3nt: TGTGCCAGCAGTTTTCTTAGCGTAAGGAACACTGAAGCTTTCTTT; CDR3aa: CASSFLSVRNTEAFF
abundance: .; j_gene: TRBJ1-6; v_gene: TRBV5-1; d_gene: .; CDR3nt: TGCGCCAGCAGCTCCGGGACACAACAGTCACCCCTCCACTTT; CDR3aa: CASSSGTQQSPLHF
abundance: .; j_gene: TRBJ2-1; v_gene: TRBV7-9; d_gene: .; CDR3nt: TGTGCCAGCAGCTTAGGTGGAGGGGGCTCTTACAATGAGCAGTTCTTC; CDR3aa: CASSLGGGGSYNEQFF
abundance: .; j_gene: TRBJ2-7; v_gene: TRBV5-6; d_gene: TRBD1; CDR3nt: TGTGCCAGCAGCGGCCGGGACAGGGCCTTCTACGAGCAGTACTTC; CDR3aa: CASSGRDRAFYEQYF
abundance: .; j_gene: TRBJ1-1; v_gene: TRBV7-2; d_gene: .; CDR3nt: TGTGCCAGCAGCTCCCAGATGGACACTGAAGCTTTCTTT; CDR3aa: CASSSQMDTEAFF
abundance: .; j_gene: TRBJ2-1; v_gene: TRBV4-2; d_gene: TRBD2; CDR3nt: TGTGCCAGCAGCCAAGTGTTAGCGGGCGGTCACCGGGCCCATGAGCAGTTCTTC; CDR3aa: CASSQVLAGGHRAHEQFF
abundance: .; j_gene: TRBJ2-7; v_gene: TRBV7-9; d_gene: .; CDR3nt: TGTGCCAGCAGCTTAGTTGCAGGCTCCCTCGAGCAGTACTTC; CDR3aa: CASSLVAGSLEQYF
abundance: .; j_gene: TRBJ2-3; v_gene: TRBV7-3; d_gene: .; CDR3nt: TGTGCCAGCAGCCCCGAGGGTCTTGATACGCAGTATTTT; CDR3aa: CASSPEGLDTQYF
abundance: .; j_gene: TRBJ1-2; v_gene: TRBV30; d_gene: .; CDR3nt: TGTGCCTGGACCCCTCTGACTCAGGGAAGTGGCTACACCTTC; CDR3aa: CAWTPLTQGSGYTF
abundance: once; j_gene: TRBJ2-2; v_gene: TRBV28; d_gene: .; CDR3nt: TGTGCCAGCAGTTTCTACAGGAGGGGCGGGGAGCTGTTTTTT; CDR3aa: CASSFYRRGGELFF